These 18 T cell receptor beta chains were all obtained from the same sample, sequenced in a study of blood T cell repertoires in COVID-19. Method: immunoSEQ multiplex PCR; TCRdb's copy keeps in-frame clones and lacks some. The sample includes over 100,000 clones, approximately 85% of them seen just once. Sequenced: peripheral blood. The receptors originated from a man older than 75 with acute or convalescent COVID-19.

The chain uses TRBV5-1 and TRBJ2-3, with TRBD2 matching over 7 bases. The ends lost 4 bases at V and 5 bases at J; junction bases unmatched: 10. The CDR3 contains 15 residues. The germline V gene encodes CDR1 SGHRS and CDR2 YFSETQ. CDR3 sequence reads: CASSDLGTTKDTQYF. In DNA, the CDR3 is TGCGCCAGCAGCGACCTTGGGACTACGAAAGATACGCAGTATTTT.

V is TRBV6-5 and J is TRBJ1-6, with D tentatively TRBD1 (5 bases). The length of the CDR3 is 15 residues. V was pared by 6 bases and J by 8 bases, with 17 bases between. Germline CDR1 reads MNHEY; CDR2 reads SVGAGI. CDR3 nucleotide sequence: TGTGCCAGCAGAGAGTATTCCGGGGGGGATTCACCCCTCCACTTT. Its translation is CASREYSGGDSPLHF.

Here the CDR3 reads CASSYDRVFYNEQFF. In nucleotides, the CDR3 is TGTGCCAGCAGCTATGACAGGGTTTTTTACAATGAGCAGTTCTTC. The J gene is TRBJ2-1, the V gene TRBV5-8; 7 bases align to TRBD1. CDR1 SGHTS and CDR2 YDEGEE come from the germline V gene. The CDR3 has 15 amino acids. After removal of 3 bases from V and 4 bases from J, the junction contained 7 bases not matched to a gene.

The chain links TRBV19 to TRBJ2-6, with TRBD2 as a possible D gene (5 bases). CDR1 and CDR2 (germline): LNHDA, SQIVND (reference sequence). Trimming took 11 bases from V and 1 from J, leaving 9 bases between them. The CDR3 totals 13 residues. The CDR3 sequence: CAARESGANVLTF. CDR3 nucleotides: TGTGCCGCTAGGGAGTCTGGGGCCAACGTCCTGACTTTC.

The rearrangement joins TRBV23-1 to TRBJ1-1; a possible D gene is TRBD1 (5 bases). TRBV23-1 is known as an ORF, though its function is uncertain. V gave up 2 bases and J gave up 3 bases, with 10 bases separating them. CDR3 size: 14 residues. The DNA of the CDR3 is TGCGCCAGCAGTCAAACCGCAGGGCACACTGAAGCTTTCTTT. Residues: CASSQTAGHTEAFF.

This chain joins TRBV28 and TRBJ1-2; D not resolved. CDR3 size: 13 residues. Germline values: CDR1 MDHEN, CDR2 SYDVKM. Between the trimmed V and J ends, which lost 2 bases and 2 bases, there was a span of 6 bases. CDR3 in amino acids: CASSLSRNYGYTF. The CDR3, as DNA: TGTGCCAGCAGTTTAAGTAGAAACTATGGCTACACCTTC.

This clone was picked up one time. The chain uses TRBV18 and TRBJ1-2, with D maybe TRBD1 (6 bases). V was shortened by 2 bases and J by 2 bases, with 6 bases between the two germline ends. The CDR3 contains 13 residues. The germline gives CDR1 KGHSH, CDR2 LQKENI. This CDR3 is CASSPDRNYGYTF. The CDR3 DNA reads as TGTGCCAGCTCACCAGACAGGAACTATGGCTACACCTTC.

This clone was recorded a few times. V and J are TRBV2 and TRBJ2-4, with TRBD1 matching over 7 bases. This CDR3 has 14 amino acids. Trimming took 7 bases from V and 4 from J; bases not matched to a gene: 7. Germline V gene data show CDR1 as SNHLY and CDR2 as FYNNEI. The CDR3 reads CASMLTGTKNIQYF. CDR3 nucleotide sequence: TGTGCCAGCATGTTGACAGGGACGAAAAACATTCAGTACTTC.

This clone has a single count. This chain uses TRBV7-8 with TRBJ1-4; TRBD1 aligns across 10 bases. CDR3 length: 14 residues. V was clipped by 5 bases and J by 8 bases; unmatched bases: 5. In germline, CDR1 is SGHVS, CDR2 FQNEAQ. The CDR3 region is CASSRWDRGEKLFF. Written as DNA, the CDR3 is TGTGCCAGCAGCCGTTGGGACAGGGGAGAAAAACTGTTTTTT.

This rearrangement joins TRBV6-5 to TRBJ1-1, with D perhaps TRBD1 (6 bases). Germline values: CDR1 MNHEY, CDR2 SVGAGI. CDR3 size: 14 residues. Trimming cost V 5 bases and J 5 bases, with 15 bases left between them. As DNA, the CDR3 is TGTGCCAGCAGTCGCAGGGGTTCACGAACTGAAGCTTTCTTT. Translating gives CASSRRGSRTEAFF.

J is TRBJ1-3 and V is TRBV5-6; D is unresolved. The CDR3 is made up of 12 amino acids. Germline CDR1 is SGHDT and CDR2 is YYEEEE. V lost 0 bases to trimming and J lost 7 bases, with 5 bases between them. DNA for the CDR3: TGTGCCAGCAGCTTGGATCCTAACACCATATATTTT. Translated, it gives CASSLDPNTIYF.

The rearrangement joins TRBV5-1 to TRBJ2-3, with TRBD1 identical over 7 bases. The CDR3 is 13 residues long. Germline CDR1 SGHRS, CDR2 YFSETQ. V shed 6 bases, J shed 3 bases, and the junction held 4 bases outside the gene matches. As DNA, the CDR3 is TGCGCCAGCACCGTGGACAGGACAGATACGCAGTATTTT. It is translated as CASTVDRTDTQYF.

The chain has TRBV6-5 and TRBJ1-2, with D possibly being TRBD1 (6 bases). Germline CDR1 MNHEY, CDR2 SVGAGI. V was trimmed by 6 bases and J by 2 bases, leaving 16 bases between them. The CDR3 consists of 15 residues. The DNA for the CDR3 is TGTGCCAGCAGACTATCCGGGACATTAAACTATGGCTACACCTTC. As protein: CASRLSGTLNYGYTF.

The gene calls are TRBV19 and TRBJ1-5, with a weak D call TRBD1 (6 bases). Trimming took off 2 bases at V and 11 bases at J, with 22 bases between the two ends. The V gene's germline CDR1 is LNHDA and CDR2 SQIVND (reference sequence). There are 16 residues in the CDR3. The CDR3 sequence: CASSISRGGAPSAQHF. The CDR3, as DNA: TGTGCCAGTAGTATATCTAGAGGGGGGGCCCCCTCCGCCCAGCATTTT.

The V and J genes are TRBV19 and TRBJ1-2; no firm D call. Between the trimmed V and J ends, which lost 5 bases and 7 bases, there was a span of 14 bases. This CDR3 region has 13 residues. Germline V gene lookup returns CDR1 LNHDA and CDR2 SQIVND (reference sequence). The DNA for the CDR3 is TGTGCCAGTAGTGCAGTCGATCGTCCTGGCTACACCTTC. Translation: CASSAVDRPGYTF.

This clone was detected only a few times. The chain combines TRBV19 with TRBJ2-5; 7 nucleotides line up with TRBD1. Per the germline V gene, CDR1 is LNHDA and CDR2 is SQIVND (reference sequence). V dropped 6 bases and J dropped 2; count of bases not matched to a gene: 3. The CDR3 is 13 amino acids. CDR3 in DNA: TGTGCCAGTAGGACAGGGAATCAAGAGACCCAGTACTTC. This translates into CASRTGNQETQYF.

The chain couples TRBV19 to TRBJ1-1; 8 bases are shared with TRBD1. Germline V gene sequence: CDR1 LNHDA, CDR2 SQIVND (reference sequence). The J segment lost 0 bases and the V segment lost 8 bases, leaving 5 bases of the junction unmatched. The CDR3 contains 14 residues. The CDR3 loop is CASSYRGVNTEAFF. CDR3 nucleotide sequence: TGTGCCAGTTCCTACAGGGGGGTGAACACTGAAGCTTTCTTT. Full variable domain (remainder filled in from reference TRBV19 and TRBJ1-1): DGGITQSPKYLFRKEGQNVTLSCEQNLNHDAMYWYRQDPGQGLRLIYYSQIVNDFQKGDIAEGYSVSREKKESFPLTVTSAQKNPTAFYLCASSYRGVNTEAFFGQGTRLTVV.

Notes on this clone: At one of its ends the junction is not consistent with the germline gene, which may arise from a read error. The chain links TRBV7-7 to TRBJ2-2; D is possibly TRBD1 (6 bases). There are 16 residues in the CDR3. CDR1 and CDR2 from the germline V gene are SSHAT and FNYEAQ (reference sequence). In DNA form, the CDR3 reads TGTGCTAGCAGCCCCAGCGACCGAGGGGGCACCGGGGAGCTGTTTTTT. It yields the protein CASSPSDRGGTGELFF.